A selection of T cell receptor beta chains follows, all from one sample in a study of blood T cell repertoires in COVID-19. Method: immunoSEQ multiplex PCR; TCRdb's copy keeps in-frame clones and lacks some. The sample lists 210,000 or so clones, about 90% occurring once. Sequencing used peripheral blood. These receptors originate from a man aged 25-40 years with acute or convalescent COVID-19. CDR3s include the opening cysteine and the closing phenylalanine or tryptophan. Fields, in order: clone size, J gene, V gene, D gene, CDR3 DNA, CDR3 protein. The D gene is left open where the match is weak. The size field is filled for only some rows; it gives once, few, many or a size class.

NA	TRBJ1-3	TRBV2	NA	TGTGCCAGCACCTTCAGCTCTGGAAACACCATATATTTT	CASTFSSGNTIYF
NA	TRBJ2-1	TRBV7-9	TRBD2	TGTGCCAGCAGCATCGGGACTAGCGGCTACAATGAGCAGTTCTTC	CASSIGTSGYNEQFF
few	TRBJ1-1	TRBV28	NA	TGTGCCAGCAGTCCCTCGACAGGAATGAACACTGAAGCTTTCTTT	CASSPSTGMNTEAFF
NA	TRBJ2-2	TRBV2	NA	TGTGCCAGCAGTTTCGACCGACCGGGGTCCGGGGAGCTGTTTTTT	CASSFDRPGSGELFF
NA	TRBJ1-6	TRBV7-3	NA	TGTGCCAGCAGCTTAACGGGTGACAGCCGATCACCCCTCCACTTT	CASSLTGDSRSPLHF
NA	TRBJ1-1	TRBV5-1	TRBD1	TGCGCCAGCAGCCTAGCCGGGACAGAGATGATCCTCCGTGAAGCTTTCTTT	CASSLAGTEMILREAFF
NA	TRBJ1-5	TRBV7-2	NA	TGTGCCAGCAGCCCGATGACAGGACTTTATCAGCCCCAGCATTTT	CASSPMTGLYQPQHF
NA	TRBJ2-1	TRBV28	NA	TGTGCCAGCAGATCCGTCCTATCGTGGTTCTTC	CASRSVLSWFF
NA	TRBJ1-1	TRBV5-1	NA	TGCGCCAGCAGTCGTTCCGGAACCGGCGCAGGGACTGAAGCTTTCTTT	CASSRSGTGAGTEAFF
NA	TRBJ2-1	TRBV5-4	TRBD2	TGTGCCAGCAGCTCGGGGCTAGCGGGAGGTAAAGCCTACAATGAGCAGTTCTTC	CASSSGLAGGKAYNEQFF
NA	TRBJ2-1	TRBV18	NA	TGTGCCAGCTCACCGTCCGAAGGAGGCCCCAATGAGCAGTTCTTC	CASSPSEGGPNEQFF
NA	TRBJ1-2	TRBV7-9	NA	TGTGCCAGCAGCTTAGGAGGACAGCCGTCTTCTGGCTACACCTTC	CASSLGGQPSSGYTF
NA	TRBJ2-7	TRBV5-3	TRBD2	TGTGCCAGAAGCACCTCTAGCGGGAGGGCCCGATCCTACGAGCAGTACTTC	CARSTSSGRARSYEQYF
NA	TRBJ1-1	TRBV9	NA	TGTGCCAGCAGCGTAGACGGTAGACAAGCGGTGTTTCTGGACACTGAAGCTTTCTTT	CASSVDGRQAVFLDTEAFF
NA	TRBJ1-3	TRBV28	NA	TGTGCCAGCAGTTTGCTGCGGTTGAGGGACTGGCCTAGGACCATATATTTT	CASSLLRLRDWPRTIYF
once	TRBJ2-7	TRBV16	NA	TGTGCCAGCAGCCAATCGAGACGGGGAGCCTACGAGCAGTACTTC	CASSQSRRGAYEQYF